This entry describes one T cell receptor (beta chain). Antigen specificity is unknown. This record belongs to a study of OX40 agonist ivuxolimab in advanced cancers. About the research overall: The group had a mean age of around 60 years, ranged from about 23 to 79, and was less than 85% male. Three patients got partial responses; one had hepatocellular carcinoma and two had cutaneous melanoma.

The method was immunoSEQ multiplex PCR; TCRdb's version includes in-frame clones alone and lacks a portion of them. The data show about 79,000 clones, with under 85% seen just once and about 0.51% held by the top ten. General study points: Researchers report that CD8+ T cells had, on average, more expanded clones than CD4+.

Germline V gene data show CDR1 as GTSNPN and CDR2 as SVGIG (reference sequence). Trimming removed 5 bases from V and 5 bases from J; junction bases left unmatched: 4. The CDR3 totals 14 residues. Material: CD4+ or CD8+ T cells sorted from blood, obtained in a trial of the OX40 agonist ivuxolimab. The receptor was isolated from an adult with an advanced solid tumor such as melanoma, head and neck, liver or kidney cancer. The chain employs TRBV30 and TRBJ2-5; 14 positions agree with TRBD2. This chain's CDR3 is CAWGTSGGSETQYF. In nucleotides, the CDR3 is TGTGCCTGGGGGACTAGCGGGGGTTCGGAGACCCAGTACTTC. The entire variable domain, with the rest obtained from reference TRBV30 and TRBJ2-5, is as follows: SQTIHQWPATLVQPVGSPLSLECTVEGTSNPNLYWYRQAAGRGLQLLFYSVGIGQISSEVPQNLSASRPQDRQFILSSKKLLLSDSGFYLCAWGTSGGSETQYFGPGTRLLVL.